This T cell receptor (beta chain) derives from a study of blood T cells in healthy people across ages. Peripheral blood from each donor was collected in a volume of about 9.9 milliliters. V dropped 8 bases and J dropped 1 base, with 11 bases sitting between them. This CDR3 contains 13 residues. CDR1 is SNHLY and CDR2 is FYNNEI in the germline V gene. In this sample, this clonotype turned up a few times. A second PCR, run for about 6 to 12 cycles, used a sample-barcoded 5' primer plus a J-beta primer mix. TCRdb passed the 5' RACE reads through MiXCR, listing each CDR3 protein once. The repertoire holds 540,000 or so distinct CDR3 sequences, with more than 45% as singletons.

The clonotype originates from an older man in good health. The chain has TRBV2 and TRBJ2-5, with D maybe TRBD2 (6 bases). The specimen was blood. The CDR3: CASARGSQETQYF. The CDR3 DNA follows: TGTGCCAGCGCCCGGGGGAGCCAAGAGACCCAGTACTTC.